This T cell receptor (beta chain) was captured by sequencing in a study of cytomegalovirus exposure and HLA in healthy donors. On the study more broadly: An earlier analysis found some 120 million unique TCR beta sequences from around 180 million T cells.

PCR involved 60 Vbeta and 13 Jbeta primers. Repertoires were generated with immunoSEQ multiplex PCR, while TCRdb's copy carries only in-frame clones and drops some. The sample holds tens of thousands of clones; roughly 80% are singletons and the top ten take about 8.2%. Study-level findings and limits: Analyses of presence/absence relied on an assumption of roughly uniform sequencing depth across donors. Both high specificity and high sensitivity reportedly marked the classifier's diagnosis of cytomegalovirus status. Association of a missense DCLRE1C variant with TCR beta V- and J-gene trimming was reported in a later analysis.

Germline CDR1 reads SGHRS; CDR2 reads YFSETQ. The CDR3 spans 14 residues. The V segment lost 4 bases and the J segment 7 bases; nucleotides outside the gene matches: 5. Comment on this clone: Its antigen is not known.

The sequence came from a man aged 55 to 70 in good health and CMV-seropositive. The chain couples TRBV5-1 to TRBJ1-4, with TRBD1 matching over 9 bases. Source material: PBMCs. CDR3 nucleotides: TGCGCCAGCAGCCCGGGACAGGGCGGTGAAAAACTGTTTTTT. It encodes CASSPGQGGEKLFF.